This T cell receptor (beta chain) was captured in a study of blood T cells in healthy people across ages. Broader study findings: Relative to aged donors, long-lived donors carried more naive CD4+ cells and displayed higher diversity.

PCR was performed a second time for about 6 to 11 cycles using a sample-barcoded 5' primer and a J-beta primer mix. A single record per CDR3 protein comes from TCRdb applying MiXCR to the 5' RACE reads. This table holds roughly 1.6 million distinct CDR3 sequences, around 36% found once. Per sample, a minimum of 6.5 million PBMCs were isolated. The CDR3 runs 16 residues. Trimming took off 8 bases at V and 5 bases at J, with 22 bases between the two ends. This clonotype was detected only a few times. Its antigen remains unknown. Sequences were obtained from blood. The J gene is TRBJ2-1, the V gene TRBV12-3 or TRBV12-4, with a possible D match to TRBD2 (7 bases). The TCR originated in a woman in her thirties in good health. The CDR3 region has the DNA TGTGCCAGCCGAGGGGGGGGCTATCTCTGGGACAATGAGCAGTTCTTC. Its protein is CASRGGGYLWDNEQFF.